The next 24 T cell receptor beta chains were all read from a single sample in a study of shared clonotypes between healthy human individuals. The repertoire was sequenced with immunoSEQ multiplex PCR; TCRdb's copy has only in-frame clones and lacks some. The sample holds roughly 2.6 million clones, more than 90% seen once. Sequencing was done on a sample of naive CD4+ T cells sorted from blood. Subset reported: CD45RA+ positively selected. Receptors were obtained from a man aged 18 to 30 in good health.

CDR3 in DNA: TGTGCCAGCAGAAGACAATTATATCAGCCCCAGCATTTT. Translation: CASRRQLYQPQHF. The genes are TRBV6-5 and TRBJ1-5; D gene unclear. This CDR3 region has 13 residues. V dropped 6 bases and J dropped 5 bases, with 11 bases sitting between them. Germline V gene data show CDR1 as MNHEY and CDR2 as SVGAGI.

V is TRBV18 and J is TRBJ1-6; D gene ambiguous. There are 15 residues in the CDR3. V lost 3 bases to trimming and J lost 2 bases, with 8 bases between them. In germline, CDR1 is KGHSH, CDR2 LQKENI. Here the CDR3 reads CASSPAGTYNSPLHF. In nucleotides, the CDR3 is TGTGCCAGCTCACCGGCAGGAACCTATAATTCACCCCTCCACTTT.

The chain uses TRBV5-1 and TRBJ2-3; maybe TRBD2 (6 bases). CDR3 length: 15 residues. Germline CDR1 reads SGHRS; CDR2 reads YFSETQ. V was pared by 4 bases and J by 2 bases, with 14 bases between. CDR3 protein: CASSPERVDTDTQYF. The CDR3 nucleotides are TGCGCCAGCAGCCCGGAGCGGGTAGACACAGATACGCAGTATTTT. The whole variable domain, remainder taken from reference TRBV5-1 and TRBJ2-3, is KAGVTQTPRYLIKTRGQQVTLSCSPISGHRSVSWYQQTPGQGLQFLFEYFSETQRNKGNFPGRFSGRQFSNSRSEMNVSTLELGDSALYLCASSPERVDTDTQYFGPGTRLTVL.

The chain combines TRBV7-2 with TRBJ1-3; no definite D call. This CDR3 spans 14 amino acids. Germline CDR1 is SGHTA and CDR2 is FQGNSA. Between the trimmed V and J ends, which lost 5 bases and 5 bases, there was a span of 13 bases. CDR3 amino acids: CASSPSTGRNTIYF. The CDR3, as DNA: TGTGCCAGCAGCCCTTCGACGGGGAGAAACACCATATATTTT.

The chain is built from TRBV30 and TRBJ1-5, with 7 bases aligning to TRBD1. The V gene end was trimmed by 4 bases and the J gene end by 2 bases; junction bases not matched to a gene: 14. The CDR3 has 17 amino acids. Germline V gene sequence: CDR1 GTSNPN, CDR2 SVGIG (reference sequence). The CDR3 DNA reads TGTGCCTGGATGGGGGACAGCGGACCTGGGGGCAATCAGCCCCAGCATTTT. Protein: CAWMGDSGPGGNQPQHF.

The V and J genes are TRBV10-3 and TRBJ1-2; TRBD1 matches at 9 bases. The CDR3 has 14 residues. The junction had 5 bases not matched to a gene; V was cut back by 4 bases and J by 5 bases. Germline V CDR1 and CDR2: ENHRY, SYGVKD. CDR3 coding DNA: TGTGCCATCAGTGGGACAGGGACAGGGTATGGCTACACCTTC. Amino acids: CAISGTGTGYGYTF.

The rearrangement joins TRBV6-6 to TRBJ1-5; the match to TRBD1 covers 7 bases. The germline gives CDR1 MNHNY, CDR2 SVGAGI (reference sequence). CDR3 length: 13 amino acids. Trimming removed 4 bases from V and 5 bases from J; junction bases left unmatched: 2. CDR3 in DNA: TGTGCCAGCAGTTTACAGGGGTATCAGCCCCAGCATTTT. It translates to CASSLQGYQPQHF.

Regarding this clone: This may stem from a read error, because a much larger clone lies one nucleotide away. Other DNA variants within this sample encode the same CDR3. CDR3 sequence (DNA): TGTGCCAGCTCAGCTCAAGAGACCCAGTACTTC. Translation gives CASSAQETQYF. The chain links TRBV18 to TRBJ2-5; D gene ambiguous. V gave up 5 bases and J gave up 2 bases, with 3 bases separating them. Per germline, CDR1 KGHSH and CDR2 LQKENI. CDR3 length equals 11 residues.

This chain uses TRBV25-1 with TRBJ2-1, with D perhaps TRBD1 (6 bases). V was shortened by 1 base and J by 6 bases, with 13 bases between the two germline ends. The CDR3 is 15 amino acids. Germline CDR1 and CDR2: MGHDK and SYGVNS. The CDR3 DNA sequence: TGTGCCAGCAGTGAATTAGGGGGACCGGGCAATGAGCAGTTCTTC. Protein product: CASSELGGPGNEQFF.

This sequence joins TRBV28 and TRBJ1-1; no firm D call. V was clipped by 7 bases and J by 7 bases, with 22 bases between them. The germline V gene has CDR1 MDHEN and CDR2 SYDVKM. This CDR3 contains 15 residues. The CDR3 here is CASTLNPGGRIEAFF. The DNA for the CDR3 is TGTGCCAGCACCTTAAACCCCGGCGGGCGGATTGAAGCTTTCTTT.

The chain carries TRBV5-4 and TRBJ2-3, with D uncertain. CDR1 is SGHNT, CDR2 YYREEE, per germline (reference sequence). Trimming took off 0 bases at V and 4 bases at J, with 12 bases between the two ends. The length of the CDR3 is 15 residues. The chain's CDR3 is CASSLEPSRPDTQYF. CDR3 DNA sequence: TGTGCCAGCAGCTTGGAACCTAGTAGGCCAGATACGCAGTATTTT.

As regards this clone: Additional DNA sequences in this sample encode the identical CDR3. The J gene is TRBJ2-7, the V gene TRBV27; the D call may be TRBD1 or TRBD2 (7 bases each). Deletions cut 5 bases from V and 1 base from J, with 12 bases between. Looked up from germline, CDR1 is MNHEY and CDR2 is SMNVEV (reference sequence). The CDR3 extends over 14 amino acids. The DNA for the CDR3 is TGTGCCAGCAGTCTCCAGGGGGGGTCCTACGAGCAGTACTTC. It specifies CASSLQGGSYEQYF.

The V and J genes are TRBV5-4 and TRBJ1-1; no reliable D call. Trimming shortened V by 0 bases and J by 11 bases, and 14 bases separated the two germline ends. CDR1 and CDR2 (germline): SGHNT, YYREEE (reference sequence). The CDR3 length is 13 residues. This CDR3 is CASSLARQERAFF. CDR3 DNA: TGTGCCAGCAGCTTGGCCCGGCAGGAAAGGGCTTTCTTT.

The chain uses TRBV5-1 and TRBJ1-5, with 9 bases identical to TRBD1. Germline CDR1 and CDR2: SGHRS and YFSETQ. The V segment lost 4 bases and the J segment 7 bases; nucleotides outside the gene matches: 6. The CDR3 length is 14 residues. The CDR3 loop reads CASSATGGQQPQHF. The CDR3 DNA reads TGCGCCAGCAGCGCGACAGGGGGTCAGCAGCCCCAGCATTTT.

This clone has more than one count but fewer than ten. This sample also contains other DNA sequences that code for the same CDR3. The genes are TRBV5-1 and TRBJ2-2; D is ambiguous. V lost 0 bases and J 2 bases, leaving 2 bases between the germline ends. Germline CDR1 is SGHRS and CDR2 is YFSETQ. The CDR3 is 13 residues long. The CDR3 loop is CASSLDNTGELFF. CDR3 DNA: TGCGCCAGCAGCTTGGATAACACCGGGGAGCTGTTTTTT.

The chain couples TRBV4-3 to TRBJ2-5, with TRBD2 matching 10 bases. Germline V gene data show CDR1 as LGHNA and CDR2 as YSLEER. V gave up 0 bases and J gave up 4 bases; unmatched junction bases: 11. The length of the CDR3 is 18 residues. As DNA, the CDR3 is TGCGCCAGCAGCCAAGATGCGGTAGCGGGAGGTCGGGGAGAGACCCAGTACTTC. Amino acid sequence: CASSQDAVAGGRGETQYF.

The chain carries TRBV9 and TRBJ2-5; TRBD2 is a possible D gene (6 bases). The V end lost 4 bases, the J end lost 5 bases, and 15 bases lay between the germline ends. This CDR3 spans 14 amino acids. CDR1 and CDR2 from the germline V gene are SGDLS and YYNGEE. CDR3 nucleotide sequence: TGTGCCAGCAGCCGCCCTGAGGGGAGGGAGACCCAGTACTTC. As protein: CASSRPEGRETQYF.

This chain's CDR3 is CASSFVGRGPPNITQYF. CDR3 bases: TGTGCCAGCAGCTTCGTCGGCCGGGGCCCACCCAATATAACGCAGTATTTT. The genes are TRBV7-4 and TRBJ2-3, with D possibly called TRBD1 or TRBD2 (5 bases each). The V end was cut by 3 bases, the J end by 9 bases, with 25 bases between. Germline V gene data show CDR1 as SGHVT and CDR2 as SQSDAQ. The CDR3 is 17 residues long.

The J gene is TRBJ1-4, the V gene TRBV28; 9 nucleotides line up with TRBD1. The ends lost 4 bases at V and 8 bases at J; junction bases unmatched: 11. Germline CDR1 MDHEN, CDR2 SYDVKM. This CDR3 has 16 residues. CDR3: CASSSLLDRGREKLFF. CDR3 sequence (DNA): TGTGCCAGCAGTTCCCTACTGGACAGGGGTCGCGAAAAACTGTTTTTT. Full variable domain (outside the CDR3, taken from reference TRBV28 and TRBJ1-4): DVKVTQSSRYLVKRTGEKVFLECVQDMDHENMFWYRQDPGLGLRLIYFSYDVKMKEKGDIPEGYSVSREKKERFSLILESASTNQTSMYLCASSSLLDRGREKLFFGSGTQLSVL.

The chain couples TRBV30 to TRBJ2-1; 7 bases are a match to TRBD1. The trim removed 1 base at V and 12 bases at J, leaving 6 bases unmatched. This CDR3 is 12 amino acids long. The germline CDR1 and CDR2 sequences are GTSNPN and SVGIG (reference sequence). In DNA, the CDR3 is TGTGCCTGGAGTGGGTCCCCAGGGGGGCAGTTCTTC. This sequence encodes CAWSGSPGGQFF.

The CDR3 is CASSSKTAGRLYEQYF. The CDR3 DNA reads as TGTGCCAGCAGCTCTAAAACCGCGGGACGGCTCTACGAGCAGTACTTC. This chain joins TRBV5-4 and TRBJ2-7; tentative D call: TRBD2 (6 bases). The CDR3 sequence is 16 residues long. With 3 bases removed from V and 3 bases from J, the gap between germline ends came to 19 bases. Germline CDR1 reads SGHNT; CDR2 reads YYREEE (reference sequence).

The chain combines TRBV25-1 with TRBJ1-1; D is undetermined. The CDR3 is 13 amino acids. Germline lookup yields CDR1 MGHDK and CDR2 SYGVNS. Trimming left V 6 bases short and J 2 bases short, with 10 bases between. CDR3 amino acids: CASRTQYNTEAFF. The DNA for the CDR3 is TGTGCCAGCAGGACCCAATACAACACTGAAGCTTTCTTT.

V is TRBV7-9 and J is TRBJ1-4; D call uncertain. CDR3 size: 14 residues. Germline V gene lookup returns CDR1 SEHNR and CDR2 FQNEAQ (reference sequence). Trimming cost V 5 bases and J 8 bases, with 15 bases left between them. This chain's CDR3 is CASSQVGGGEKLFF. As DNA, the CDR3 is TGTGCCAGCAGCCAAGTGGGCGGAGGGGAAAAACTGTTTTTT.

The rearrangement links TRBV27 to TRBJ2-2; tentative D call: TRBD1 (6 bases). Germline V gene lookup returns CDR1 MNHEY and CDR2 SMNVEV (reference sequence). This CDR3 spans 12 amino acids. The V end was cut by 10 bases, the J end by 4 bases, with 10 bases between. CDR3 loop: CAIRGSTGELFF. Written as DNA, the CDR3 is TGTGCCATCAGGGGTAGCACCGGGGAGCTGTTTTTT.